These 20 T cell receptor beta chains came from one sample sequenced in a study of blood T cell repertoires in COVID-19. The assay was immunoSEQ multiplex PCR, and TCRdb's table has in-frame clones only and misses some. The sample has about 150,000 clones, about 85% seen once; the top ten hold more than 5%. Sample: PBMCs or T cells enriched from blood (not recorded which). The receptors stem from a woman aged 40 to 55 who had recovered from COVID-19.

The gene calls are TRBV11-3 and TRBJ2-7, with 7 positions matching TRBD1. CDR3 length: 16 residues. V lost 6 bases, J lost 0 bases, and 11 bases stayed unmatched. CDR1 SGHNT and CDR2 YENEEA come from the germline V gene. CDR3 DNA sequence: TGTGCCAGCAGAGCTTTGGATGGGGACAGCTCCTACGAGCAGTACTTC. This translates into CASRALDGDSSYEQYF.

The chain combines TRBV10-3 with TRBJ2-1, with a tentative D call TRBD2 (5 bases). Germline V CDR1 and CDR2: ENHRY, SYGVKD. This CDR3 region has 14 residues. With 0 bases removed from V and 9 bases from J, the gap between germline ends came to 12 bases. CDR3: CAISESLGLGEQFF. The DNA of the CDR3 is TGTGCCATCAGTGAGTCGTTAGGACTTGGTGAGCAGTTCTTC.

The rearrangement uses TRBV19 and TRBJ2-7, with TRBD1 identical over 8 bases. Germline CDR1 LNHDA, CDR2 SQIVND (reference sequence). This CDR3 has 13 residues. The trim removed 5 bases at V and 4 bases at J, leaving 4 bases unmatched. DNA for the CDR3: TGTGCCAGTAGTCCAGGGGGCCAGTACGAGCAGTACTTC. Residues: CASSPGGQYEQYF.

The sample holds a few counts of this clone. V gene TRBV6-6 combines with J gene TRBJ1-2; no reliable D call. The CDR3 has 17 amino acids. Germline CDR1 is MNHNY and CDR2 is SVGAGI (reference sequence). V gave up 6 bases and J gave up 3 bases, with 23 bases separating them. The CDR3 DNA sequence: TGTGCCAGCAGCCGACGGGATCAATGGGAGGTTCACTATGGCTACACCTTC. Translation gives CASSRRDQWEVHYGYTF.

This clone has only one observation. This chain links TRBV6-2 or TRBV6-3 with TRBJ1-2; 9 bases match TRBD1. Germline-derived CDR1 and CDR2 are MNHEY and SVGEGT. The CDR3 is made up of 16 amino acids. V dropped 4 bases and J dropped 4; count of bases not matched to a gene: 10. The CDR3 reads CASSSQQGARSYGYTF. The CDR3 DNA reads as TGTGCCAGCAGTTCGCAACAGGGGGCGCGCAGCTATGGCTACACCTTC.

The chain carries TRBV5-4 and TRBJ1-2, with 7 nucleotides matching TRBD1. The CDR3 length is 14 residues. V gave up 4 bases and J gave up 4 bases; unmatched junction bases: 7. In germline, CDR1 is SGHNT, CDR2 YYREEE (reference sequence). CDR3 bases: TGTGCCAGCAGCCATGGACAGGCGGCCTATGGCTACACCTTC. This codes for CASSHGQAAYGYTF.

The V and J genes are TRBV19 and TRBJ2-1, with 8 bases lining up with TRBD2. The ends lost 6 bases at V and 4 bases at J; junction bases unmatched: 5. Germline CDR1 reads LNHDA; CDR2 reads SQIVND (reference sequence). The CDR3 runs to 14 residues. CDR3 DNA sequence: TGTGCCAGTAGGCATGCTAGCGGGTACAATGAGCAGTTCTTC. Amino acids: CASRHASGYNEQFF.

CDR3 loop: CASSPQAEGSGNTIYF. The DNA of the CDR3 is TGTGCCAGCTCACCACAGGCTGAGGGCTCTGGAAACACCATATATTTT. V usage is TRBV18 and J usage is TRBJ1-3, with D unresolved. The CDR3 has 16 residues. V shed 1 base and J shed 0 bases, with 10 bases lying between them. Germline CDR1 is KGHSH and CDR2 is LQKENI.

The chain employs TRBV18 and TRBJ1-1; a possible D gene is TRBD1 (5 bases). From germline, CDR1 is KGHSH and CDR2 LQKENI. This CDR3 comprises 15 residues. V lost 1 base, J lost 2 bases, and 11 bases lay in between. The CDR3 reads CASSPLPQGNTEAFF. The CDR3 coding sequence is TGTGCCAGCTCACCACTCCCGCAGGGTAACACTGAAGCTTTCTTT.

This clone was counted a single time. The chain is built from TRBV5-1 and TRBJ1-2; TRBD1 matches 7 bases. The V gene's germline CDR1 is SGHRS and CDR2 YFSETQ. The CDR3 has 14 residues. V shed 4 bases and J 8 bases; nucleotides not matched to a gene: 11. CDR3: CASSPTGTVEGYTF. CDR3 sequence (DNA): TGCGCCAGCAGCCCTACCGGGACAGTCGAGGGCTACACCTTC.

The CDR3: CASSFWAGADYEQYF. The CDR3 nucleotides read TGTGCCAGCAGTTTCTGGGCGGGAGCTGACTACGAGCAGTACTTC. The chain is built from TRBV27 and TRBJ2-7; 7 bases map to TRBD2. Germline loops: CDR1 MNHEY, CDR2 SMNVEV (reference sequence). The CDR3 is made up of 15 amino acids. The junction had 8 bases not matched to a gene; V was cut back by 3 bases and J by 3 bases.

This clone was seen more than once but under ten times. The rearrangement uses TRBV3-1 (or the pseudogene TRBV3-2) and TRBJ2-1; 8 bases line up with TRBD2. Germline CDR1 is LGHDT and CDR2 is YNNKEL (reference sequence). The length of the CDR3 is 16 residues. With V trimmed by 0 bases and J by 5 bases, 6 bases remained unmatched. This chain's CDR3 is CASSQDRELADNEQFF. In nucleotides, the CDR3 is TGTGCCAGCAGCCAAGATCGGGAACTAGCGGACAATGAGCAGTTCTTC.

The chain is built from TRBV2 and TRBJ2-5; unclear D gene. The germline V gene has CDR1 SNHLY and CDR2 FYNNEI. With 5 bases removed from V and 6 bases from J, the gap between germline ends came to 4 bases. The CDR3 loop spans 10 amino acids. CDR3: CASSWQTQYF. The CDR3 nucleotides read TGTGCCAGCAGTTGGCAGACCCAGTACTTC.

This chain uses TRBV19 with TRBJ1-1; D gene ambiguous. Germline CDR1 LNHDA, CDR2 SQIVND (reference sequence). Trimming removed 6 bases at V and 0 bases at J, with 8 bases between. There are 13 residues in the CDR3. The CDR3 protein is CASSQQLNTEAFF. Here the CDR3 DNA reads TGTGCCAGTAGCCAACAGTTGAACACTGAAGCTTTCTTT.

The rearrangement links TRBV29-1 to TRBJ2-3, with 10 bases identical to TRBD2. The germline V gene has CDR1 SQVTM and CDR2 ANQGSEA. The CDR3 is 19 amino acids. The junction had 18 bases not matched to a gene; V was cut back by 0 bases and J by 6 bases. The CDR3 spells CSVEDRSGRGRDPSDTQYF. In DNA form, the CDR3 reads TGCAGCGTTGAAGATCGCAGCGGGAGGGGTAGAGATCCATCCGATACGCAGTATTTT.

This chain uses TRBV15 with TRBJ1-1, with D possibly matching TRBD1 (5 bases). Germline-derived CDR1 and CDR2 are LNHNV and YYDKDF (reference sequence). V lost 1 base to trimming and J lost 1 base, with 22 bases between them. The CDR3 length is 19 residues. The CDR3 reads CATSRGRGQGIPRNTEAFF. The CDR3 nucleotides read TGTGCCACCAGCAGAGGGAGGGGCCAAGGCATACCAAGGAACACTGAAGCTTTCTTT.

This rearrangement joins TRBV30 to TRBJ1-1, with a tentative D call TRBD1 (5 bases). CDR3 length equals 14 residues. CDR1 and CDR2 from the germline V gene are GTSNPN and SVGIG (reference sequence). V lost 8 bases, J lost 0 bases, and 16 bases lay in between. The CDR3 region is CARSLGGLNTEAFF. The CDR3 bases are TGTGCCCGCTCCCTCGGGGGATTGAACACTGAAGCTTTCTTT.

The chain couples TRBV7-3 to TRBJ1-1, with D maybe TRBD1 (5 bases). In germline, CDR1 is SGHTA, CDR2 FQGTGA. This CDR3 contains 13 residues. Trimming removed 4 bases at V and 1 base at J, with 7 bases between. CDR3 sequence: CASSSQGNTEAFF. For the CDR3, the DNA is TGTGCCAGCAGCTCCCAGGGGAACACTGAAGCTTTCTTT.

The chain links TRBV2 to TRBJ2-7; D possibly corresponds to TRBD2 (6 bases). Trimming cost V 3 bases and J 6 bases, with 18 bases left between them. CDR3 length equals 15 residues. Germline-derived CDR1 and CDR2 are SNHLY and FYNNEI. Here the CDR3 reads CASSENMGGVGEQYF. Written as DNA, the CDR3 is TGTGCCAGCAGTGAGAATATGGGGGGTGTAGGCGAGCAGTACTTC.

This clone has a single count. This sequence joins TRBV27 and TRBJ2-2, with a weak D call TRBD2 (6 bases). Trimming stripped 6 bases from V and 1 base from J, with 6 bases between. Germline V gene data show CDR1 as MNHEY and CDR2 as SMNVEV (reference sequence). The CDR3 is made up of 13 amino acids. The CDR3 region is CASRRGNTGELFF. In DNA form, the CDR3 reads TGTGCCAGCAGGCGGGGGAACACCGGGGAGCTGTTTTTT.